This TCR beta chain was sequenced in a study of T cells after yellow fever vaccination. Notes on the study in general: Contaminants from the bulk population, in the form of abundant clonotypes, could be found in FACS-sorted repertoires.

Trimming removed 5 bases from V and 4 bases from J; junction bases left unmatched: 4. Germline CDR1 SGHAT, CDR2 FQNNGV. The CDR3 is 13 residues long. TCRdb used MiXCR to reprocess the 5' RACE reads, holding one entry per CDR3 protein. The table includes some 320,000 distinct CDR3 sequences, over 4% detected once. This clonotype was observed many times. Its antigen is unidentified. The V call is TRBV11-2, the J call TRBJ1-2; TRBD1 matches 7 bases. Material: PBMCs, obtained 5 days after the yellow fever booster vaccination. The clonotype originates from a man aged 18 to 29 who received the YFV17D yellow fever vaccine. CDR3 bases: TGTGCCAGCAGCAAGGGACAGCGCTATGGCTACACCTTC. It translates to CASSKGQRYGYTF.